The 26 T cell receptor beta chains below were found in one sample sequenced in a study of T cell therapy after organ transplantation. Produced via immunoSEQ multiplex PCR; TCRdb's table is partial and in-frame only. The data show over 45,000 clones, roughly 93% seen once. The antigens for these receptors are not known. This material consisted of CD8+ T cells from blood, taken before autologous CMV-specific T cell therapy. These receptors were obtained from a human patient who had received a solid organ transplant and had CMV disease.

The chain has TRBV6-5 and TRBJ2-7; 10 bases line up with TRBD1. CDR1 and CDR2 from the germline V gene are MNHEY and SVGAGI. The CDR3 loop spans 16 amino acids. Unmatched junction bases numbered 6, after V lost 2 bases and J lost 2 bases. As DNA, the CDR3 is TGTGCCAGCAGTTACGGCGGGGGACAGGGGCCCTACGAGCAGTACTTC. Protein sequence: CASSYGGGQGPYEQYF.

This clone was seen only once. The V call is TRBV15, the J call TRBJ1-5; D gene ambiguous. The V gene's germline CDR1 is LNHNV and CDR2 YYDKDF (reference sequence). V was cut by 4 bases and J by 6 bases, with 13 bases left in between. This CDR3 contains 14 residues. This chain's CDR3 is CATSTRPVSQPQHF. The CDR3 bases are TGTGCCACCAGCACCCGTCCTGTCTCTCAGCCCCAGCATTTT.

This sequence joins TRBV21-1 and TRBJ2-5; no DNA check was done on the table's D call, TRBD1. TRBV21-1 is a known pseudogene. The CDR3 extends over 17 amino acids. The CDR3 bases are TGTGCCAGCAGCAACGGGCTGGCAGGGGGCCAAGGAGGGACCCAGTACTTC. Translating it yields CASSNGLAGGQGGTQYF.

The chain recombines TRBV4-2 with TRBJ2-7; D call uncertain. V was shortened by 4 bases and J by 1 base, with 11 bases between the two germline ends. CDR3 size: 14 residues. Germline V gives CDR1 LGHNA, CDR2 YNFKEQ. CDR3 sequence: CASSPTVRSYEQYF. The CDR3 DNA reads TGTGCCAGCAGCCCAACAGTTAGGTCCTACGAGCAGTACTTC.

The genes are TRBV6-1 and TRBJ2-2; D possibly matches TRBD1 or TRBD2 (5 bases each). Trimming cost V 3 bases and J 1 base, with 9 bases left between them. The CDR3 covers 15 residues. CDR1 is MNHNS, CDR2 SASEGT, per germline. In DNA, the CDR3 is TGTGCCAGCAGTGATGGGACGGAGAACACCGGGGAGCTGTTTTTT. Translation: CASSDGTENTGELFF.

The chain joins TRBV7-9 to TRBJ1-5; possibly TRBD1 for D (5 bases). Trimming left V 0 bases short and J 9 bases short, with 6 bases between. The CDR3 has 12 amino acids. In germline, CDR1 is SEHNR, CDR2 FQNEAQ (reference sequence). Here the CDR3 reads CASSLAGRPQHF. The CDR3 DNA follows: TGTGCCAGCAGCTTAGCGGGACGGCCCCAGCATTTT. Combining the CDR3 with reference TRBV7-9 and TRBJ1-5 gives the whole variable domain DTGVSQNPRHKITKRGQNVTFRCDPISEHNRLYWYRQTLGQGPEFLTYFQNEAQLEKSRLLSDRFSAERPKGSFSTLEIQRTEQGDSAMYLCASSLAGRPQHFGDGTRLSIL.

This clone was observed a few times. This chain links TRBV29-1 with TRBJ1-1, with D possibly TRBD1 on 5 matching bases. Germline V gene data show CDR1 as SQVTM and CDR2 as ANQGSEA. V shed 3 bases and J shed 0 bases, with 17 bases lying between them. The CDR3 totals 16 residues. The CDR3 coding sequence is TGCAGCGTTGATTCCACTCAGGGTTTCATGAACACTGAAGCTTTCTTT. Its protein product is CSVDSTQGFMNTEAFF.

CDR3: CASSPGQGSGKNIQYF. The CDR3 nucleotides read TGTGCCAGCAGCCCCGGACAGGGCAGTGGCAAAAACATTCAGTACTTC. V usage is TRBV7-9 and J usage is TRBJ2-4; 8 bases are shared with TRBD1. CDR1 is SEHNR, CDR2 FQNEAQ, per germline (reference sequence). The CDR3 totals 16 residues. J lost 3 bases, V lost 5 bases, and 9 bases had no gene match.

The chain recombines TRBV11-2 with TRBJ1-4; 7 bases are shared with TRBD1. The CDR3 runs 19 residues. With 0 bases clipped from V and 7 bases from J, the junction kept 17 bases outside the gene matches. Looked up from germline, CDR1 is SGHAT and CDR2 is FQNNGV. The CDR3 sequence: CASSLEVGLATGWAEKLFF. The CDR3 DNA reads as TGTGCCAGCAGCTTAGAGGTAGGATTGGCGACAGGGTGGGCTGAAAAACTGTTTTTT.

V gene TRBV25-1 combines with J gene TRBJ2-6; D is unclear. Germline assignment: CDR1 MGHDK and CDR2 SYGVNS. This CDR3 has 15 amino acids. Trimming removed 2 bases at V and 1 base at J, with 6 bases between. The CDR3 protein is CASSEPLSGANVLTF. DNA of the CDR3: TGTGCCAGCAGTGAACCCCTGTCTGGGGCCAACGTCCTGACTTTC. The complete variable domain, with remaining parts taken from reference TRBV25-1 and TRBJ2-6, reads EADIYQTPRYLVIGTGKKITLECSQTMGHDKMYWYQQDPGMELHLIHYSYGVNSTEKGDLSSESTVSRIRTEHFPLTLESARPSHTSQYLCASSEPLSGANVLTFGAGSRLTVL.

J is TRBJ1-2 and V is TRBV9; maybe TRBD1 (5 bases). Germline V lookup: CDR1 SGDLS, CDR2 YYNGEE. This CDR3 comprises 15 residues. V lost 1 base and J lost 1, with 11 bases in between. The CDR3 is CASSVSGGINYGYTF. In nucleotides, the CDR3 is TGTGCCAGCAGCGTATCGGGGGGGATTAACTATGGCTACACCTTC.

V gene TRBV2 combines with J gene TRBJ2-7; TRBD1 aligns across 9 bases. The CDR3 sequence is 13 residues long. Germline V gene data show CDR1 as SNHLY and CDR2 as FYNNEI. After removal of 4 bases from V and 4 bases from J, the junction contained 2 bases not matched to a gene. As DNA, the CDR3 is TGTGCCAGCAGTGGACAGGGGGTATACGAGCAGTACTTC. It specifies CASSGQGVYEQYF.

This rearrangement joins TRBV5-4 to TRBJ1-6; 10 nucleotides match TRBD1. The CDR3 contains 14 residues. Germline loops: CDR1 SGHNT, CDR2 YYREEE (reference sequence). V shed 7 bases and J 11 bases; nucleotides not matched to a gene: 9. The CDR3 region is CASAETGGMTPLHF. CDR3 bases: TGTGCCAGCGCAGAGACAGGGGGCATGACACCCCTCCACTTT. Full variable domain (remainder filled in from reference TRBV5-4 and TRBJ1-6): ETGVTQSPTHLIKTRGQQVTLRCSSQSGHNTVSWYQQALGQGPQFIFQYYREEENGRGNFPPRFSGLQFPNYSSELNVNALELDDSALYLCASAETGGMTPLHFGNGTRLTVT.

This sequence joins TRBV20-1 and TRBJ2-1; D unclear. The V gene's germline CDR1 is DFQATT and CDR2 SNEGSKA (reference sequence). The CDR3 covers 10 residues. Trimming took 3 bases from V and 9 from J, leaving 6 bases between them. The CDR3 DNA is TGCAGTGCTAGGTCTGGTGAGCAGTTCTTC. Its protein is CSARSGEQFF.

The sample holds one count of this clone. This chain connects TRBV6-9 to TRBJ1-6; perhaps TRBD1 as D (6 bases). The germline CDR1 and CDR2 sequences are MNHGY and SVAAGI. This CDR3 is 15 amino acids long. Trimming left V 3 bases short and J 7 bases short, with 13 bases between. The CDR3 DNA reads TGTGCCAGCAGTTACTCAGCAGGGGACAATTCACCCCTCCACTTT. Translated: CASSYSAGDNSPLHF.

The chain uses TRBV7-9 and TRBJ2-5, with TRBD1 as a possible D gene (6 bases). The ends were cut back, 2 bases at V and 1 base at J, with 17 bases in the middle. This CDR3 has 17 residues. The germline V gene encodes CDR1 SEHNR and CDR2 FQNEAQ (reference sequence). The CDR3 DNA follows: TGTGCCAGCAGCTTAAACGGCAGGGGCTCACCCCAAGAGACCCAGTACTTC. Its protein product is CASSLNGRGSPQETQYF.

This clone came up once. This chain connects TRBV4-1 to TRBJ2-3; D gene ambiguous. The germline CDR1 and CDR2 sequences are MGHRA and YSYEKL. This CDR3 contains 13 residues. The V end lost 4 bases, the J end lost 4 bases, and 9 bases lay between the germline ends. The CDR3 DNA sequence: TGCGCCAGCAGCCTCTCAGGAGCAGATACGCAGTATTTT. Translating gives CASSLSGADTQYF.

This clone was recorded once. The chain carries TRBV6-5 and TRBJ1-1; D uncertain. The V end was cut by 0 bases, the J end by 4 bases, with 15 bases between. Germline V CDR1 and CDR2: MNHEY, SVGAGI. This CDR3 is built from 16 residues. CDR3 in amino acids: CASSYSNSWGGTEAFF. In DNA, the CDR3 is TGTGCCAGCAGTTACTCGAACAGTTGGGGAGGCACTGAAGCTTTCTTT.

The rearrangement links TRBV27 to TRBJ1-1, with D unresolved. This CDR3 region has 14 residues. Germline CDR1 reads MNHEY; CDR2 reads SMNVEV (reference sequence). Trimming removed 6 bases from V and 1 base from J, with 12 bases in between. The CDR3 DNA reads as TGTGCCAGCAGGGTTGTCGGTTCGAACACTGAAGCTTTCTTT. Translated, it gives CASRVVGSNTEAFF.

The genes are TRBV30 and TRBJ1-2; D gene unclear. The germline gives CDR1 GTSNPN, CDR2 SVGIG (reference sequence). CDR3 length: 12 amino acids. V lost 1 base and J 4 bases, leaving 7 bases between the germline ends. The CDR3 spells CAWSEVGYGYTF. The CDR3 DNA reads as TGTGCCTGGAGTGAGGTCGGCTATGGCTACACCTTC.

CDR3 sequence: CASSLGRGGVNTEAFF. DNA of the CDR3: TGTGCCAGCAGCTTAGGGAGGGGTGGGGTGAACACTGAAGCTTTCTTT. This rearrangement joins TRBV7-9 to TRBJ1-1, with D possibly matching TRBD1 (5 bases). The CDR3 loop spans 16 amino acids. Germline V gene sequence: CDR1 SEHNR, CDR2 FQNEAQ (reference sequence). The ends were cut back, 1 base at V and 0 bases at J, with 12 bases in the middle.

In DNA form, the CDR3 reads TGTGCCAGCAGCCCGCCGGGACAGGTCCTCTACAATGAGCAGTTCTTC. Its protein product is CASSPPGQVLYNEQFF. The chain is built from TRBV7-6 and TRBJ2-1; TRBD1 aligns across 8 bases. CDR1 and CDR2 from the germline V gene are SGHVS and FNYEAQ. CDR3 size: 16 residues. J gave up 3 bases and V 5 bases, and 9 bases lay outside the gene matches. Together with reference TRBV7-6 and TRBJ2-1, the CDR3 gives the full variable domain: GAGVSQSPRYKVTKRGQDVALRCDPISGHVSLYWYRQALGQGPEFLTYFNYEAQQDKSGLPNDRFSAERPEGSISTLTIQRTEQRDSAMYRCASSPPGQVLYNEQFFGPGTRLTVL.

The table lists this clone with a count of one. The chain carries TRBV5-8 and TRBJ1-2, with a weak D call TRBD1 (5 bases). V dropped 6 bases and J dropped 0 bases, with 24 bases sitting between them. This CDR3 spans 18 amino acids. From germline, CDR1 is SGHTS and CDR2 YDEGEE. The CDR3 sequence is CASTLWGGQDITNYGYTF. The CDR3 DNA sequence: TGTGCCAGCACCCTTTGGGGAGGGCAGGACATAACTAACTATGGCTACACCTTC.

V gene TRBV7-2 combines with J gene TRBJ1-1; D is uncertain. Germline V lookup: CDR1 SGHTA, CDR2 FQGNSA. V was clipped by 4 bases and J by 3 bases, with 15 bases between them. The CDR3 totals 15 residues. CDR3 loop: CASSYLVGEYTEAFF. The CDR3 DNA reads TGTGCCAGCAGCTACCTAGTCGGGGAATACACTGAAGCTTTCTTT. Based on the CDR3 plus reference TRBV7-2 and TRBJ1-1, the full variable domain is GAGVSQSPSNKVTEKGKDVELRCDPISGHTALYWYRQSLGQGLEFLIYFQGNSAPDKSGLPSDRFSAERTGGSVSTLTIQRTQQEDSAVYLCASSYLVGEYTEAFFGQGTRLTVV.

J is TRBJ2-7 and V is TRBV11-2; tentatively, D is TRBD1 (6 bases). Trimming shortened V by 3 bases and J by 2 bases, and 11 bases separated the two germline ends. The germline gives CDR1 SGHAT, CDR2 FQNNGV. This CDR3 has 14 amino acids. Written as DNA, the CDR3 is TGTGCCAGCAGCTTCCTAGGGGGTACCTACGAGCAGTACTTC. It specifies CASSFLGGTYEQYF. Full variable domain (missing parts from reference TRBV11-2 and TRBJ2-7): EAGVAQSPRYKIIEKRQSVAFWCNPISGHATLYWYQQILGQGPKLLIQFQNNGVVDDSQLPKDRFSAERLKGVDSTLKIQPAKLEDSAVYLCASSFLGGTYEQYFGPGTRLTVT.

V is TRBV29-1 and J is TRBJ2-2; 7 bases map to TRBD1. CDR3 length equals 14 residues. Losses at the gene ends were 6 bases for V and 5 bases for J; bases not matched to a gene: 9. Looked up from germline, CDR1 is SQVTM and CDR2 is ANQGSEA. In nucleotides, the CDR3 is TGCAGCGTATCAGACAGGGTGGGGACCGGGGAGCTGTTTTTT. Translated: CSVSDRVGTGELFF.